Listed below are T cell receptor beta chains from one sample, sequenced in a study of shared clonotypes between healthy human individuals. Assay used: immunoSEQ multiplex PCR; TCRdb lists only in-frame clones, some missing. Here the sample spans around 980,000 clones, approximately 80% being singletons. The sample taken for sequencing was memory CD4+ T cells from PBMCs. The receptor source for this set is a man aged 18 to 29 in good health. Some clones in this sample may be carry-over from other donors' samples. The CDR3 runs from the conserved cysteine through the conserved F or W. The D gene is left open where the match is weak. Some rows mark clone size as missing; the rest say once, few, many or name a class of expanded clone.

>TRBD1|NA|TRBJ1-2|TRBV29-1
CSVADRGHGYTF
TGCAGCGTAGCGGACAGGGGCCATGGCTACACCTTC
>TRBD1|NA|TRBJ1-5|TRBV6-1
CASSEAPGTGPTLSNQPQHF
TGTGCCAGCAGTGAAGCACCAGGGACAGGGCCCACCTTGAGCAATCAGCCCCAGCATTTT
>TRBD2|NA|TRBJ2-7|TRBV28
CASSYPGLAGHLSYEQYF
TGTGCCAGCAGCTACCCCGGACTAGCGGGACACCTCTCCTACGAGCAGTACTTC
>NA|NA|TRBJ1-5|TRBV28
CASSRGGAALNQPQHF
TGTGCCAGCAGTCGGGGGGGAGCGGCATTAAATCAGCCCCAGCATTTT
>NA|NA|TRBJ1-1|TRBV29-1
CSVVPGNTEAFF
TGCAGCGTTGTTCCCGGTAACACTGAAGCTTTCTTT
>NA|NA|TRBJ2-5|TRBV6-1
CASSDGTRGVETQYF
TGTGCCAGCAGTGACGGGACCCGAGGGGTGGAGACCCAGTACTTC
>TRBD2|NA|TRBJ2-1|TRBV15
CATSRDGGLAVYNEQFF
TGTGCCACCAGCAGAGATGGGGGACTAGCGGTTTACAATGAGCAGTTCTTC
>TRBD1|NA|TRBJ1-5|TRBV18
CASSSLQGVNQPQHF
TGTGCCAGCTCATCACTACAGGGGGTTAATCAGCCCCAGCATTTT
>TRBD2|many|TRBJ2-7|TRBV6-6
CASSYSTSGAYEQYF
TGTGCCAGCAGTTACTCGACTAGCGGGGCCTACGAGCAGTACTTC
>TRBD1|NA|TRBJ2-7|TRBV7-2
CASSYRPGQGVYEQYF
TGTGCCAGCAGCTATCGACCGGGACAGGGAGTCTACGAGCAGTACTTC
>NA|NA|TRBJ2-3|TRBV6-1
CASSVLLHGTDTQYF
TGTGCCAGCAGTGTACTCTTACACGGCACAGATACGCAGTATTTT
>NA|NA|TRBJ1-6|TRBV6-6
CASRGQFYNSPLHF
TGTGCCAGCAGAGGACAGTTCTATAATTCACCCCTCCACTTT
>TRBD2|NA|TRBJ2-1|TRBV7-7
CASSLAGGPDNEQFF
TGTGCCAGCAGCTTAGCGGGAGGGCCCGACAATGAGCAGTTCTTC
>TRBD1|NA|TRBJ1-2|TRBV5-1
CASSADRDPGGYTF
TGCGCCAGCAGCGCGGACAGGGACCCCGGAGGCTACACCTTC
>NA|NA|TRBJ2-2|TRBV27
CASSSGTGVAGELFF
TGTGCCAGCAGTTCTGGGACGGGAGTGGCCGGGGAGCTGTTTTTT
>NA|NA|TRBJ2-5|TRBV5-1
CASSLGGSGETQYF
TGCGCCAGCAGCTTGGGTGGCTCTGGAGAGACCCAGTACTTC
>TRBD1|NA|TRBJ1-1|TRBV6-1
CASTLLTGGETEAFF
TGTGCCAGCACCCTACTTACAGGGGGTGAAACTGAAGCTTTCTTT
>NA|NA|TRBJ1-4|TRBV6-6
CASRSGAGSREKLFF
TGTGCCAGCAGGTCAGGGGCCGGCTCGCGTGAAAAACTGTTTTTT
>NA|NA|TRBJ2-3|TRBV5-6
CASSSDLSTDTQYF
TGTGCCAGCAGCTCGGACCTGAGCACAGATACGCAGTATTTT
>TRBD2|NA|TRBJ2-1|TRBV7-2
CASSLLGLAGRGGFF
TGTGCCAGCAGCCTATTAGGACTAGCGGGACGGGGGGGGTTCTTC
>NA|NA|TRBJ2-3|TRBV6-5
CASSYDFSTQYF
TGTGCCAGCAGTTACGATTTTAGTACGCAGTATTTT
>NA|NA|TRBJ1-2|TRBV18
CASSPRGRQYGYTF
TGTGCCAGCTCACCGAGGGGTCGTCAGTATGGCTACACCTTC
>NA|NA|TRBJ1-4|TRBV19
CATQLRGGRGTNEKLFF
TGTGCCACCCAGCTAAGGGGGGGCAGGGGAACTAATGAAAAACTGTTTTTT
>TRBD1|NA|TRBJ2-2|TRBV5-1
CASSRIGQGNTGELFF
TGCGCCAGCAGCCGAATAGGACAGGGCAACACCGGGGAGCTGTTTTTT
>NA|NA|TRBJ2-6|TRBV18
CASSPQFSGANVLTF
TGTGCCAGCTCGCCACAGTTCTCTGGGGCCAACGTCCTGACTTTC
>TRBD1|few|TRBJ2-5|TRBV10-3
CAISESWTGAQETQYF
TGTGCCATCAGTGAGTCATGGACAGGGGCCCAAGAGACCCAGTACTTC
>NA|NA|TRBJ2-7|TRBV6-5
CASSTRGSGTYEQYF
TGTGCCAGCAGTACCCGGGGTAGCGGCACTTACGAGCAGTACTTC
>NA|NA|TRBJ2-7|TRBV28
CASSSRGYEQYF
TGTGCCAGCAGTAGCCGGGGCTACGAGCAGTACTTC
>TRBD2|NA|TRBJ2-7|TRBV7-2
CASSLAFVRGRYEQYF
TGTGCCAGCAGCTTAGCGTTTGTGCGGGGGAGGTACGAGCAGTACTTC
>NA|few|TRBJ1-3|TRBV6-5
CASSYSMAQGNTIYF
TGTGCCAGCAGTTACTCGATGGCGCAGGGAAACACCATATATTTT
>TRBD2|NA|TRBJ2-6|TRBV19
CASFPAGVATGANVLTF
TGTGCCAGTTTCCCAGCGGGAGTAGCCACTGGGGCCAACGTCCTGACTTTC
>NA|NA|TRBJ2-7|TRBV18
CASSPAQAYEQYF
TGTGCCAGCTCACCTGCGCAGGCCTACGAGCAGTACTTC
>NA|NA|TRBJ2-3|TRBV12-5
CASGPGSSSGTDTQYF
TGTGCTAGTGGCCCAGGATCGTCTTCGGGCACAGATACGCAGTATTTT
>TRBD1|NA|TRBJ1-2|TRBV28
CASSLGTGHYGYTF
TGTGCCAGCAGTTTAGGGACAGGGCACTATGGCTACACCTTC
>NA|NA|TRBJ2-7|TRBV5-4
CASSLWGRVYEQYF
TGTGCCAGCAGCTTGTGGGGGAGAGTCTACGAGCAGTACTTC
>TRBD1|NA|TRBJ1-1|TRBV7-9
CASSPRQGMNTEAFF
TGTGCCAGCAGCCCCCGACAGGGGATGAACACTGAAGCTTTCTTT
>TRBD1|NA|TRBJ2-7|TRBV7-9
CASSSSGTANEQYF
TGTGCCAGCAGCTCTTCCGGGACAGCCAACGAGCAGTACTTC
>NA|NA|TRBJ1-5|TRBV7-9
CASSIGSNQPQHF
TGTGCCAGCAGCATTGGAAGCAATCAGCCCCAGCATTTT
>NA|NA|TRBJ1-5|TRBV6-1
CASSMPGFQNQPQHF
TGTGCCAGCAGTATGCCGGGATTCCAGAATCAGCCCCAGCATTTT
>NA|NA|TRBJ2-1|TRBV2
CASNREAHNEQFF
TGTGCCAGCAACAGGGAGGCCCACAATGAGCAGTTCTTC
>TRBD1|NA|TRBJ1-5|TRBV19
CASSIRGGVQPQHF
TGTGCCAGTAGTATTCGAGGGGGCGTTCAGCCCCAGCATTTT
>NA|NA|TRBJ2-5|TRBV6-6
CASSRVVGAETQYF
TGTGCCAGCAGCCGCGTTGTCGGAGCAGAGACCCAGTACTTC
>NA|NA|TRBJ2-1|TRBV5-1
CASRRDEIYNEQFF
TGCGCCAGCAGACGGGACGAGATCTACAATGAGCAGTTCTTC
>NA|NA|TRBJ2-3|TRBV30
CAWAVGTDTQYF
TGTGCCTGGGCGGTTGGCACAGATACGCAGTATTTT
>TRBD2|NA|TRBJ2-3|TRBV4-3
CASSRRALAGDTDTQYF
TGCGCCAGCAGCCGCAGGGCTCTAGCGGGAGACACAGATACGCAGTATTTT
>TRBD2|many|TRBJ2-4|TRBV2
CASSTSGRLNIQYF
TGTGCCAGCAGCACTAGCGGGAGGTTGAACATTCAGTACTTC
>NA|NA|TRBJ2-5|TRBV5-6
CASSLAGSGETQYF
TGTGCCAGCAGCTTGGCGGGGAGCGGGGAGACCCAGTACTTC
>NA|NA|TRBJ2-5|TRBV5-1
CASSLVAETQYF
TGCGCCAGCAGCTTGGTGGCAGAGACCCAGTACTTC
>NA|NA|TRBJ2-7|TRBV6-1
CASSVAYSSYEQYF
TGTGCCAGCAGTGTAGCGTACAGCTCCTACGAGCAGTACTTC
>NA|NA|TRBJ1-4|TRBV18
CASSPTSTNEKLFF
TGTGCCAGCTCACCAACATCAACTAATGAAAAACTGTTTTTT
>NA|many|TRBJ1-5|TRBV2
CASSESARGGNQPQHF
TGTGCCAGCAGTGAATCGGCCAGGGGAGGCAATCAGCCCCAGCATTTT
>NA|NA|TRBJ1-5|TRBV7-2
CASTPQGGWQPQHF
TGTGCCAGCACCCCCCAGGGAGGGTGGCAGCCCCAGCATTTT
>NA|NA|TRBJ2-2|TRBV4-3
CASSQDRGLNTGELFF
TGCGCCAGCAGCCAAGATCGAGGTCTCAACACCGGGGAGCTGTTTTTT
>NA|NA|TRBJ2-7|TRBV2
CAGGTDLSYEQYF
TGTGCCGGCGGGACAGACCTCTCCTACGAGCAGTACTTC
>NA|NA|TRBJ1-4|TRBV20-1
CSATGEEKLFF
TGCAGTGCTACAGGGGAGGAAAAACTGTTTTTT
>NA|NA|TRBJ2-6|TRBV28
CASRKAGANVLTF
TGTGCCAGCAGGAAGGCGGGGGCCAACGTCCTGACTTTC
>NA|few|TRBJ2-7|TRBV7-3
CASSLAGGASPDEQYF
TGTGCCAGCAGCTTGGCTGGGGGGGCTAGTCCCGACGAGCAGTACTTC
>TRBD1|once|TRBJ1-1|TRBV7-9
CASSLRDREAFF
TGTGCCAGCAGCTTACGGGACAGAGAAGCTTTCTTT
>TRBD1|once|TRBJ2-3|TRBV9
CASSVGTGWGTDTQYF
TGTGCCAGCAGCGTAGGGACAGGCTGGGGCACAGATACGCAGTATTTT
>NA|NA|TRBJ1-5|TRBV5-8
CASSRRGGNQPQHF
TGTGCCAGCAGCCGACGAGGGGGCAATCAGCCCCAGCATTTT